The 5 T cell receptor beta chains listed next were all sequenced from one sample in a study of cytomegalovirus exposure and HLA in healthy donors. Data came from immunoSEQ multiplex PCR; TCRdb stores just in-frame clones and leaves some out. The data contain 260,000 or so clones, around 91% of them singletons. Sequencing was done on a sample of PBMCs. These receptors were taken from a woman in her 30s in good health and CMV-seronegative.

This clone came up once. The genes are TRBV7-3 and TRBJ2-1; TRBD2 aligns across 8 bases. The CDR3 extends over 16 amino acids. The J segment lost 2 bases and the V segment lost 2 bases, leaving 5 bases of the junction unmatched. Germline CDR1 reads SGHTA; CDR2 reads FQGTGA. The CDR3 loop is CASSLLPGLAYNEQFF. CDR3 DNA sequence: TGTGCCAGCAGCTTATTACCGGGACTAGCCTACAATGAGCAGTTCTTC.

This clone was counted between two and nine times. The chain links TRBV5-4 to TRBJ2-7; 9 nucleotides agree with TRBD1. With V trimmed by 4 bases and J by 2 bases, 4 bases remained unmatched. CDR3 length: 14 residues. Germline CDR1 and CDR2: SGHNT and YYREEE (reference sequence). DNA of the CDR3: TGTGCCAGCAGCCTCTGGGACAGGGCCTACGAGCAGTACTTC. Its protein is CASSLWDRAYEQYF.

This chain uses TRBV5-1 with TRBJ1-1; 7 nucleotides match TRBD1. Germline CDR1 reads SGHRS; CDR2 reads YFSETQ. The CDR3 is 15 amino acids. With V trimmed by 0 bases and J by 3 bases, 5 bases remained unmatched. The CDR3 spells CASSLGGGDYTEAFF. The DNA for the CDR3 is TGCGCCAGCAGCTTGGGAGGGGGCGATTACACTGAAGCTTTCTTT.

The sample holds a few counts of this clone. The chain employs TRBV14 and TRBJ2-7; D is uncertain. CDR1 and CDR2 from the germline V gene are SGHDN and FVKESK. The CDR3 has 16 residues. The V end lost 0 bases, the J end lost 2 bases, and 14 bases lay between the germline ends. The CDR3 DNA reads TGTGCCAGCAGCCAAGACGGCTCGTGGTCTACCTACGAGCAGTACTTC. Translated: CASSQDGSWSTYEQYF.

The rearrangement links TRBV10-2 to TRBJ2-3; D may match TRBD1 or TRBD2 (5 bases each). The CDR3 is 15 amino acids. Trimming shortened V by 3 bases and J by 3 bases, and 13 bases separated the two germline ends. Germline CDR1 is WSHSY and CDR2 is SAAADI. This CDR3 is CASSDLGTWTDTQYF. DNA of the CDR3: TGCGCCAGCAGTGATCTCGGGACCTGGACAGATACGCAGTATTTT.